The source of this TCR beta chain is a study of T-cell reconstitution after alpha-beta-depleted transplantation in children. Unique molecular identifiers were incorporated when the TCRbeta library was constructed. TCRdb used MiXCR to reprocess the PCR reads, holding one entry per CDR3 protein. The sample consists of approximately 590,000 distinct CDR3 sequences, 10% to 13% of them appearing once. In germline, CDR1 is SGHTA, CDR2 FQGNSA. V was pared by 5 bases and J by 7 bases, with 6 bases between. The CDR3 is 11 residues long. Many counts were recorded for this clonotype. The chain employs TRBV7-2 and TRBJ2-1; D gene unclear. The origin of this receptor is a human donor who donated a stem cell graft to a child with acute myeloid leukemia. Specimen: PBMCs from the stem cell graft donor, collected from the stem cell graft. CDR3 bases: TGTGCCAGCAGCCGGCAAAATGAGCAGTTCTTC. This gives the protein CASSRQNEQFF.